The T cell receptor (beta chain) under discussion was sequenced for a study of cytomegalovirus exposure and HLA in healthy donors. Notes on this clone: Antigen: not known.

This CDR3 is 15 amino acids long. The junction had 7 bases not matched to a gene; V was cut back by 6 bases and J by 4 bases. The germline V gene has CDR1 SNHLY and CDR2 FYNNEI. As for the donors, each was a healthy bone marrow donor. General study points: Highly shared sequence variants in one cluster were likely a sequencing artifact. Upon later analysis, HLA-associated TCR beta chains proved more clonally expanded than other, equally common chains.

PCR involved 60 Vbeta and 13 Jbeta primers. Produced via immunoSEQ multiplex PCR; TCRdb's table is partial and in-frame only. The repertoire holds about 100,000 clones, with about 70% as singletons. This TCR was sampled from a man aged 50-60 years in good health and CMV-seropositive. The sequenced material came from PBMCs. The rearrangement links TRBV2 to TRBJ2-1; 9 bases line up with TRBD2. This CDR3 reads CASRETSGTYNEQFF. The CDR3, as DNA: TGTGCCAGCAGGGAGACTAGCGGAACATACAATGAGCAGTTCTTC.